The present T cell receptor (beta chain) was sequenced within a study of T cell changes during pregnancy in multiple sclerosis. Trimming cost V 3 bases and J 3 bases, with 14 bases left between them. Germline CDR1 is SGHTA and CDR2 is FQGTGA. The CDR3 loop spans 15 amino acids. Only in-frame clones appear in the TCRdb table, and some are missing; sequencing was by immunoSEQ multiplex PCR. In the table there are under 35,000 clones, roughly nine tenths of which are singletons. The table lists this clone with a count of one. The receptor was derived from a female donor with multiple sclerosis, enrolled in a pregnancy study. This rearrangement joins TRBV7-3 to TRBJ2-5; D is perhaps TRBD2 (6 bases). The source was CD4+ T cells from peripheral blood mononuclear cells, collected in the first trimester of pregnancy. The CDR3 bases are TGTGCCAGCAGCTTGGACGGGGGATTAGAAGAGACCCAGTACTTC. Translated, it gives CASSLDGGLEETQYF.